This T cell receptor (beta chain) comes out of a study of cytomegalovirus exposure and HLA in healthy donors. General study results and limits: Among immune exposure information, only CMV serostatus was available. The study listed under 200 cytomegalovirus-associated TCR beta chains. Previously analyzed data showed that most TCR beta V segments were productive at a frequency of about 90% or about 30%. Relative to equally common others, HLA-associated TCR beta chains showed greater clonal expansion in a later analysis.

With regard to this clone: Its antigen is not identified.

The PCR used 60 Vbeta and 13 Jbeta primers. Some clones are missing from TCRdb's copy, which holds only in-frame ones; the method was immunoSEQ multiplex PCR. This repertoire shows 200,000 to 250,000 clones, about 75% found once; its top ten account for less than 2%. V lost 0 bases, J lost 5 bases, and 12 bases lay in between. This CDR3 is built from 14 residues. Germline V gene lookup returns CDR1 SGHRS and CDR2 YFSETQ. The TCR sequence derives from a woman between 25 and 40 years old in good health and CMV-seronegative. The chain combines TRBV5-1 with TRBJ2-7; D is perhaps TRBD2 (6 bases). Sequenced: PBMCs. CDR3 nucleotides: TGCGCCAGCAGCTTGGCCGGGAGCCTACACGAGCAGTACTTC. Its protein is CASSLAGSLHEQYF.